A selection of T cell receptor beta chains follows, all from one sample in a study of metastatic and nonmetastatic thyroid tumors. TCRdb used MiXCR to call clones anew from the PCR reads. The repertoire holds about 38,000 clones, with roughly 26% as singletons. The material sequenced was blood. The receptor source for this set is a female donor with papillary thyroid cancer or a benign thyroid nodule (not recorded which). Some clones in this sample may be carry-over from other donors' samples. Each CDR3 is given with its conserved first and last residue. The D gene is left open where the match is weak. Clone sizes are given selectively: once, few, many, or a class where the clone is expanded.

TRBD2	TRBV5-4	TRBJ2-1	.	TGTGCCAGCAGCTCTGCGGGACTAGCGGGTTCCTCCTACAATGAGCAGTTCTTC	CASSSAGLAGSSYNEQFF
.	TRBV11-2	TRBJ2-7	.	TGTGCCAGCAGCTTAAACCCCGGGGGGCTCTCCTACGAGCAGTACTTC	CASSLNPGGLSYEQYF
.	TRBV6-1	TRBJ2-7	.	TGTGCCAGCAGTGAAGCTGTCAGCTCCTACGAGCAGTACTTC	CASSEAVSSYEQYF
.	TRBV12-3/TRBV12-4	TRBJ2-5	medium-sized	TGTGCCAGCAGCATCCCTGACACACAAGAGACCCAGTACTTC	CASSIPDTQETQYF
.	TRBV5-5	TRBJ1-1	many	TGTGCCAGCAGCTTGTCAGGGTTGAACACTGAAGCTTTCTTT	CASSLSGLNTEAFF
.	TRBV6-1	TRBJ2-2	medium-sized	TGTGCCAGCAAAGGGATGAACACCGGGGAGCTGTTTTTT	CASKGMNTGELFF
.	TRBV6-1	TRBJ1-2	few	TGTGCCAGCACTCCCTCTTGTGGCTACACCTTC	CASTPSCGYTF
.	TRBV5-5	TRBJ1-2	many	TGTGCCAGCAGCTATATCAGGGGACGTGTATTCAATGGCTACACCTTC	CASSYIRGRVFNGYTF
.	TRBV7-8	TRBJ1-4	many	TGTGCCAGCAGGAGGGATTTGTCGGGCCCCCTGGATGAAAAACTGTTTTTT	CASRRDLSGPLDEKLFF
TRBD1	TRBV4-2	TRBJ2-2	once	TGTGCCAGCAGCCAAGACTACTCCGGGACAGGAGTAAGGGAGCTGTTTTTT	CASSQDYSGTGVRELFF
.	TRBV5-1	TRBJ1-1	.	TGCGCCAGCAGCTTGGCAGGGTCCATGAACACCGAATCTTTCTTT	CASSLAGSMNTESFF
TRBD2	TRBV5-6	TRBJ2-7	many	TGTGCCAGCAGCGGGCCCGGGACTAGCTTCTACGAGCAGTACTTC	CASSGPGTSFYEQYF
.	TRBV11-2	TRBJ1-1	.	TGTGCCAGCAGCTTAGCGTTGGAAGCTTTCTTT	CASSLALEAFF
.	TRBV24-1	TRBJ2-1	medium-sized	TGTGCCACCGAGCAGGGGCCTTACAATGAGCAGTTCTTC	CATEQGPYNEQFF
.	TRBV20-1	TRBJ2-7	many	TGCAGTGCTAGATCGGGTGGGGAGACCTACGAGCAGTACTTC	CSARSGGETYEQYF
.	TRBV6-1	TRBJ2-5	many	TGTGCCAGCAGCCCCAGATCGGAGACCCAGTACTTC	CASSPRSETQYF
.	TRBV28	TRBJ2-5	.	TGTGCCAGCAGTCCCGGGACGGCGTACCAAGAGACCCAGTACTTC	CASSPGTAYQETQYF
TRBD1	TRBV7-8	TRBJ2-2	many	TGTGCCAGCAGCTCCAGACAGGGGCGAGACACCGGGGAGCTGTTTTTT	CASSSRQGRDTGELFF
.	TRBV6-1	TRBJ2-1	medium-sized	TGTGCCAGCAGTGAAGGAGGTAGTTACAATGAGCAGTTCTTC	CASSEGGSYNEQFF
TRBD1	TRBV7-9	TRBJ2-1	many	TGTGCCAGCAGCTCCGGGACAGGGGTCACTGAGCAGTTCTTC	CASSSGTGVTEQFF
.	TRBV19	TRBJ2-7	.	TGTGCCAGTAGTATACTAGCTGGAGCCCCTTACGAGCAGTACTTC	CASSILAGAPYEQYF
.	TRBV11-2	TRBJ1-5	many	TGTGCCAGCAGCTTAGACAGGGCTCAGCCCCAGCATTTT	CASSLDRAQPQHF
TRBD2	TRBV24-1	TRBJ2-2	few	TGTGCCACCAGTGATTCTGGCGGGAGGGTTTCCGGGGAGCTGTTTTTT	CATSDSGGRVSGELFF
TRBD2	TRBV4-3	TRBJ2-1	many	TGCGCCAGCAGCCAACGGCTAGCGGGGGACCTCAATGAGCAGTTCTTC	CASSQRLAGDLNEQFF